A single sample is the source of the 12 T cell receptor beta chains below, sequenced in a study of T-cell reconstitution after alpha-beta-depleted transplantation in children (dated by TCRdb to about 2016). Interpreted using the paper, the treatment or condition label stands for: allogeneic hematopoietic cell transplantation with graft depleted of TCRalphabeta T cells and CD19 B cells. The library was built by means of PCR. TCRdb shows the sequencer as Illumina HiSeq 2500. TCR library preparation used molecular barcoding, with unique molecular identifiers applied to normalize quantification of the TCRbeta repertoire. Clones were called with MiXCR by TCRdb after fastp trimmed the public reads at Q25, and only in-frame beta chains were retained. Rows with a matching CDR3 protein are joined into one entry that keeps the most common DNA and genes. Across this sample there are 300,000 to 400,000 distinct CDR3 sequences, with about 16% seen only once. 35% to 50% of the sample rests with the top ten.

The sequenced sample was PBMCs, mostly from graft donor cells, obtained 360 days after TCRalphabeta/CD19-depleted stem cell transplant. These TCRs come from a male patient aged 2 to 10 who had a stem cell transplant for acute lymphoblastic leukemia, so the T cells may come from the graft donor.

The chain is built from TRBV5-1 and TRBJ2-1, with D perhaps given as TRBD1 or TRBD2 (5 bases each). The CDR3 extends over 15 amino acids. V was shortened by 1 base and J by 2 bases, with 10 bases between the two germline ends. CDR1 is SGHRS and CDR2 is YFSETQ in the germline V gene. The CDR3 protein is CASSLIEGTYNEQFF. The DNA of the CDR3 is TGCGCCAGCAGCTTGATCGAGGGGACCTACAATGAGCAGTTCTTC.

The chain is built from TRBV6-5 and TRBJ1-2; D not resolved. V was trimmed by 0 bases and J by 4 bases, leaving 12 bases between them. CDR3 length equals 15 residues. In germline, CDR1 is MNHEY, CDR2 SVGAGI. CDR3 sequence (DNA): TGTGCCAGCAGTTACTCGCGTACTGGAGGCTATGGCTACACCTTC. Translated, it gives CASSYSRTGGYGYTF.

The table lists this clonotype with a few counts. DNA of the CDR3: TGTGCCAGCAGCGTGCTTAGCGGGAATTTCCCAGATACGCAGTATTTT. This codes for CASSVLSGNFPDTQYF. The genes are TRBV9 and TRBJ2-3; TRBD2 matches at 8 bases. The CDR3 is made up of 16 amino acids. The J segment lost 4 bases and the V segment lost 2 bases, leaving 9 bases of the junction unmatched. CDR1 and CDR2 from the germline V gene are SGDLS and YYNGEE.

This clonotype turned up a few times. The chain is built from TRBV18 and TRBJ2-2; the D gene is possibly TRBD2 (6 bases). The germline V gene has CDR1 KGHSH and CDR2 LQKENI. Trimming left V 1 base short and J 4 bases short, with 7 bases between. This CDR3 spans 14 amino acids. Here the CDR3 reads CASSPQGLTGELFF. The CDR3 DNA follows: TGTGCCAGCTCACCACAGGGACTCACCGGGGAGCTGTTTTTT.

This clonotype was detected only a few times. This rearrangement joins TRBV7-6 to TRBJ2-1; possible D gene TRBD2, 6 bases. The CDR3 is made up of 13 amino acids. Trimming removed 4 bases at V and 9 bases at J, with 13 bases between. The germline CDR1 and CDR2 sequences are SGHVS and FNYEAQ. This chain's CDR3 is CASSSRDLVEQFF. In DNA form, the CDR3 reads TGTGCCAGCAGCTCCCGGGACTTGGTTGAGCAGTTCTTC.

J is TRBJ1-4 and V is TRBV5-1; D perhaps matches TRBD1 (6 bases). Trimming took 0 bases from V and 6 from J, leaving 12 bases between them. From germline, CDR1 is SGHRS and CDR2 YFSETQ. The CDR3 has 15 residues. The CDR3 sequence: CASSLEDSSHEKLFF. CDR3 DNA: TGCGCCAGCAGCTTGGAGGACAGCTCGCATGAAAAACTGTTTTTT.

The V call is TRBV6-2 or TRBV6-3, the J call TRBJ2-5; 13 bases are a match to TRBD2. The CDR3 contains 18 residues. V gave up 2 bases and J gave up 5 bases; unmatched junction bases: 11. CDR1 and CDR2 from the germline V gene are MNHEY and SVGEGT. The CDR3 protein is CASSYLGTSGMARETQYF. The DNA for the CDR3 is TGTGCCAGCAGTTACCTTGGGACTAGCGGGATGGCAAGGGAGACCCAGTACTTC.

The V and J genes are TRBV4-1 and TRBJ1-1; the D gene is possibly TRBD1 (5 bases). The germline V gene has CDR1 MGHRA and CDR2 YSYEKL. V was clipped by 0 bases and J by 5 bases, with 19 bases between them. The CDR3 consists of 17 residues. The CDR3 reads CASSQDEARVINTEAFF. The CDR3 DNA reads as TGCGCCAGCAGCCAAGATGAGGCCAGGGTGATAAATACTGAAGCTTTCTTT.

The chain combines TRBV28 with TRBJ2-3, with D perhaps matching TRBD1 (6 bases). Germline CDR1 and CDR2: MDHEN and SYDVKM. This CDR3 spans 17 amino acids. Trimming cost V 5 bases and J 1 base, with 19 bases left between them. CDR3 sequence: CASSLRRGQYGTDTQYF. The CDR3 bases are TGTGCCAGCAGTCTCAGACGCGGACAGTACGGCACAGATACGCAGTATTTT.

The V call is TRBV7-9, the J call TRBJ2-1; unclear D gene. This CDR3 is built from 12 residues. Trimming cost V 3 bases and J 6 bases, with 6 bases left between them. CDR1 and CDR2 from the germline V gene are SEHNR and FQNEAQ (reference sequence). The CDR3 DNA reads TGTGCCAGCAGCTTGCTGGTCAATGAGCAGTTCTTC. This sequence encodes CASSLLVNEQFF. The variable domain in full, completed from reference TRBV7-9 and TRBJ2-1, reads DTGVSQNPRHKITKRGQNVTFRCDPISEHNRLYWYRQTLGQGPEFLTYFQNEAQLEKSRLLSDRFSAERPKGSFSTLEIQRTEQGDSAMYLCASSLLVNEQFFGPGTRLTVL.

This clonotype has a handful of counts. The gene calls are TRBV6-2 or TRBV6-3 and TRBJ2-1, with D tentatively TRBD2 (5 bases). CDR1 is MNHEY and CDR2 is SVGEGT in the germline V gene. Between the trimmed V and J ends, which lost 5 bases and 2 bases, there was a span of 13 bases. CDR3 length: 15 residues. Here the CDR3 DNA reads TGTGCCAGCAGTCCGCGGGCGACCGCCTACAATGAGCAGTTCTTC. Its protein is CASSPRATAYNEQFF.

The genes are TRBV15 and TRBJ1-1; D not resolved. CDR3 length equals 15 residues. Trimming shortened V by 5 bases and J by 11 bases, and 24 bases separated the two germline ends. Germline V lookup: CDR1 LNHNV, CDR2 YYDKDF (reference sequence). The CDR3 region is CATSLRPVRQPRAFF. Here the CDR3 DNA reads TGTGCCACCAGCTTACGCCCGGTAAGGCAACCCCGGGCTTTCTTT.